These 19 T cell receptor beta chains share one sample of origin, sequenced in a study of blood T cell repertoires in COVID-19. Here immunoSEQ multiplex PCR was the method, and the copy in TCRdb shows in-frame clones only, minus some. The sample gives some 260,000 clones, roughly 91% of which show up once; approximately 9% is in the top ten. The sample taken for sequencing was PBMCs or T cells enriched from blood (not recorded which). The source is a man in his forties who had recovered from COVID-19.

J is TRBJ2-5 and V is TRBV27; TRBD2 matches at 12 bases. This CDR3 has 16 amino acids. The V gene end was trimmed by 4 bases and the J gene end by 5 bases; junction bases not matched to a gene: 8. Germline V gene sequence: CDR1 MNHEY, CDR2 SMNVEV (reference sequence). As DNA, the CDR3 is TGTGCCAGCAGTTCTAGCGGGAGGGCTGGTCTCGAGACCCAGTACTTC. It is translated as CASSSSGRAGLETQYF.

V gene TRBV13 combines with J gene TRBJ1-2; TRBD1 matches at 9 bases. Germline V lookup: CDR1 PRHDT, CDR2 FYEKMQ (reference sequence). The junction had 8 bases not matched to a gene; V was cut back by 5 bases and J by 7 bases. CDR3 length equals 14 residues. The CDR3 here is CASSPSDRGAGYTF. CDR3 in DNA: TGTGCCAGCAGCCCATCAGACAGGGGGGCTGGCTACACCTTC.

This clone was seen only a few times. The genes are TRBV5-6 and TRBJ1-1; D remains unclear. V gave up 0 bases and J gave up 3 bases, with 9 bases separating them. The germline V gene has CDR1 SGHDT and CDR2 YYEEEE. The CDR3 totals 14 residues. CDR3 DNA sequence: TGTGCCAGCAGCTTGGCTGAGTTAGACACTGAAGCTTTCTTT. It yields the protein CASSLAELDTEAFF.

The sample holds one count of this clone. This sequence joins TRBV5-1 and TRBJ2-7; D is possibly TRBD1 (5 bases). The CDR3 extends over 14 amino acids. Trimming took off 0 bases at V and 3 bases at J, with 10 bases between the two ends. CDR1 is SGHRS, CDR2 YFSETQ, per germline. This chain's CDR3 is CASSLVRENYEQYF. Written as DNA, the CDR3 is TGCGCCAGCAGCTTGGTCAGGGAAAACTACGAGCAGTACTTC.

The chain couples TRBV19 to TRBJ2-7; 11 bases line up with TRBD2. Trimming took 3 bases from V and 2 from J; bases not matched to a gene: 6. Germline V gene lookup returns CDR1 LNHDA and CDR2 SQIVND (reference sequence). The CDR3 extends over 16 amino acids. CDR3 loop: CASSMGLADVPYEQYF. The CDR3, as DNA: TGTGCCAGTAGTATGGGACTAGCGGACGTTCCCTACGAGCAGTACTTC.

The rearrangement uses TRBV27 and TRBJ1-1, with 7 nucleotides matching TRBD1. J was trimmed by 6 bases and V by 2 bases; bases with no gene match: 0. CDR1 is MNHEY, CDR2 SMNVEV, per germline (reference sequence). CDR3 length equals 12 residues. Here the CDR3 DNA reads TGTGCCAGCAGTTTAACAGGGGCTGAAGCTTTCTTT. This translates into CASSLTGAEAFF.

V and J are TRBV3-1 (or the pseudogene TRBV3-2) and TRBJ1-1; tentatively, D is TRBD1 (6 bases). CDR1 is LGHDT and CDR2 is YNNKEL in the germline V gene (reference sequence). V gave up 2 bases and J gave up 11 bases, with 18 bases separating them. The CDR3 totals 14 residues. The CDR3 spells CASSQRGGAGWAFF. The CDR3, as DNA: TGTGCCAGCAGCCAAAGAGGGGGGGCAGGTTGGGCTTTCTTT.

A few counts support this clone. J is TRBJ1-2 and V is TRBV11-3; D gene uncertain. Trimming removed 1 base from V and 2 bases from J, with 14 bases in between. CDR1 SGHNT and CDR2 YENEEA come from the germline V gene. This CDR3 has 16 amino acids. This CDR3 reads CASSLAGLAGNYGYTF. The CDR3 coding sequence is TGTGCCAGCAGCTTAGCTGGTCTCGCAGGAAACTATGGCTACACCTTC.

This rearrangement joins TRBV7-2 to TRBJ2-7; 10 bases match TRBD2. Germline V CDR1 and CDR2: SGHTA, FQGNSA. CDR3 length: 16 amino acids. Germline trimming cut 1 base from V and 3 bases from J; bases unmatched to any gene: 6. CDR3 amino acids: CASSLVPGLANYEQYF. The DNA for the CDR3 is TGTGCCAGCAGCTTAGTTCCGGGACTAGCGAACTACGAGCAGTACTTC.

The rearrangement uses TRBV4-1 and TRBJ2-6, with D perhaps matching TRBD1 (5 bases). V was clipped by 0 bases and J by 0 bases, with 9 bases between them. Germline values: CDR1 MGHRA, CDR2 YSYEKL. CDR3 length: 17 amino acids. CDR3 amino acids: CASSQEQVHSGANVLTF. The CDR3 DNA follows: TGCGCCAGCAGCCAAGAACAGGTACACTCTGGGGCCAACGTCCTGACTTTC.

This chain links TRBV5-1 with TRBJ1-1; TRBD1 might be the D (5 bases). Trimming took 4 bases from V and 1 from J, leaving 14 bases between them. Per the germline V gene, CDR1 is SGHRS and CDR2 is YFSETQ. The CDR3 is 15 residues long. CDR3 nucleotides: TGCGCCAGCAGCGGGCAGGTTACAGGGAACACTGAAGCTTTCTTT. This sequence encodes CASSGQVTGNTEAFF.

CDR3 in DNA: TGTGCCAGTAGTTCCTCCGGAGGGACAGGGGAGACCCAGTACTTC. This gives the protein CASSSSGGTGETQYF. The chain employs TRBV19 and TRBJ2-5, with 9 bases fitting TRBD1. Germline CDR1 and CDR2: LNHDA and SQIVND (reference sequence). The V gene end was trimmed by 5 bases and the J gene end by 5 bases; junction bases not matched to a gene: 9. This CDR3 spans 15 amino acids. The whole variable domain, filled in from reference TRBV19 and TRBJ2-5, reads DGGITQSPKYLFRKEGQNVTLSCEQNLNHDAMYWYRQDPGQGLRLIYYSQIVNDFQKGDIAEGYSVSREKKESFPLTVTSAQKNPTAFYLCASSSSGGTGETQYFGPGTRLLVL.

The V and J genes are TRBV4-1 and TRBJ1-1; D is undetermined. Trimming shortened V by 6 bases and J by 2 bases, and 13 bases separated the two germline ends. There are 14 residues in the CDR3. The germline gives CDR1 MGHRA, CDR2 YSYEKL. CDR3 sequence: CASRFGEINTEAFF. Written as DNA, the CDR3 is TGCGCCAGCAGATTTGGGGAGATCAACACTGAAGCTTTCTTT.

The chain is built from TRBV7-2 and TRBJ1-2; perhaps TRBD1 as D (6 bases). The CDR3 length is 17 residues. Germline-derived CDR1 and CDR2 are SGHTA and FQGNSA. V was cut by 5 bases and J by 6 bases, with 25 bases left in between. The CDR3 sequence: CASSPRGGGARSNGYTF. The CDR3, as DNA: TGTGCCAGCAGCCCCAGAGGAGGGGGGGCGCGCTCTAATGGCTACACCTTC. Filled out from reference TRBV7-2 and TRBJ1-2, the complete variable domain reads GAGVSQSPSNKVTEKGKDVELRCDPISGHTALYWYRQSLGQGLEFLIYFQGNSAPDKSGLPSDRFSAERTGGSVSTLTIQRTQQEDSAVYLCASSPRGGGARSNGYTFGSGTRLTVV.

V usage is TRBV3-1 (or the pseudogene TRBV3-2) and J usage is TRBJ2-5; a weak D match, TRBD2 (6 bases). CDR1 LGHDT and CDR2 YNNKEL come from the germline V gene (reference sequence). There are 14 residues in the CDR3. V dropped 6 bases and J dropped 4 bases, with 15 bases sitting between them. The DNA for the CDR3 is TGTGCCAGCAGGTCCAGCGGGCGGGGAGAGACCCAGTACTTC. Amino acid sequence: CASRSSGRGETQYF.

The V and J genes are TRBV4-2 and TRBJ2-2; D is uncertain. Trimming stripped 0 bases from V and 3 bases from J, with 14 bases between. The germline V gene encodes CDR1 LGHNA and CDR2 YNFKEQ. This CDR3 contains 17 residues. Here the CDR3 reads CASSQDLSTYYTGELFF. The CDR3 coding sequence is TGTGCCAGCAGCCAAGATCTGAGTACTTACTACACCGGGGAGCTGTTTTTT.

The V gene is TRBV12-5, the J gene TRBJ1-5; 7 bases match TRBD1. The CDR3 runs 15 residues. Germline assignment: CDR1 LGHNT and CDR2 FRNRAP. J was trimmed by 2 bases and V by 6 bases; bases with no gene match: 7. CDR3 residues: CASGPDRVGNQPQHF. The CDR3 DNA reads TGTGCTAGTGGCCCCGACAGGGTTGGCAATCAGCCCCAGCATTTT.

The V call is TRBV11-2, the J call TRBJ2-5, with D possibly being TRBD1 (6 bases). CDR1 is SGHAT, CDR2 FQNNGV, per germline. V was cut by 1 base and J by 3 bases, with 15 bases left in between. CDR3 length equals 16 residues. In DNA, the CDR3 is TGTGCCAGCAGCTTAGGACCTGTTAGGGGGAAAGAGACCCAGTACTTC. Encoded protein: CASSLGPVRGKETQYF.

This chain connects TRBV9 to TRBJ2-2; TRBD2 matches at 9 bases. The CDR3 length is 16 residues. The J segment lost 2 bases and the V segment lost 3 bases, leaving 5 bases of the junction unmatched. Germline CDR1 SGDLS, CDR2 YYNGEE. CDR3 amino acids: CASSGSSGSNTGELFF. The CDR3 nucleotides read TGTGCCAGCAGCGGGAGTAGCGGGAGCAACACCGGGGAGCTGTTTTTT. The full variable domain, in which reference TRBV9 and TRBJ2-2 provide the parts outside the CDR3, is DSGVTQTPKHLITATGQRVTLRCSPRSGDLSVYWYQQSLDQGLQFLIQYYNGEERAKGNILERFSAQQFPDLHSELNLSSLELGDSALYFCASSGSSGSNTGELFFGEGSRLTVL.